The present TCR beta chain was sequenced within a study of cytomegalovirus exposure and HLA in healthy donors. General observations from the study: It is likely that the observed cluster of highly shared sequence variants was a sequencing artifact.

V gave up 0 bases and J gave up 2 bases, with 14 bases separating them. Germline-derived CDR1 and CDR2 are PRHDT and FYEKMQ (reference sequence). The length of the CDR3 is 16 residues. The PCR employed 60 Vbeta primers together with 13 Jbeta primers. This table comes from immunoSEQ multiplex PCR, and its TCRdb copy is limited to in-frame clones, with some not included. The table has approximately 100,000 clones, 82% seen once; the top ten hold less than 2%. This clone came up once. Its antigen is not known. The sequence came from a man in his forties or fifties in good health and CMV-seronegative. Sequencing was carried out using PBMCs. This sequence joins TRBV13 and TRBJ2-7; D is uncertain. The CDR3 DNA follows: TGTGCCAGCAGCTTAGGAGGCGTCGGGTCTCCCTACGAGCAGTACTTC. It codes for CASSLGGVGSPYEQYF.